The 11 T cell receptor beta chains listed next were all sequenced from one sample in a study of T cells in Graves' hyperthyroidism and ophthalmopathy. Amplification of TCR beta CDR3 regions was performed using RNA transcripts as template. Primed by the HTBI set, a first-round RT-PCR was run on the TCR CDR3. TCRdb re-analysed the multiplex PCR reads in MiXCR, keeping a single row per CDR3 protein. This sample has nearly 600,000 distinct CDR3 sequences; approximately 15% occur once, and the top ten carry about 5.8%. The sample taken for sequencing was blood. These receptors all come from a woman aged 25 to 39 with Graves' hyperthyroidism that later progressed to Graves' ophthalmopathy.

This clonotype was seen many times. This chain links TRBV29-1 with TRBJ2-2; a weak D match, TRBD2 (6 bases). The CDR3 contains 13 residues. Germline loops: CDR1 SQVTM, CDR2 ANQGSEA. Trimming shortened V by 7 bases and J by 7 bases, and 16 bases separated the two germline ends. DNA for the CDR3: TGCAGCGCCACACCCCGGGGGATCGGGGAGCTGTTTTTT. Translating it yields CSATPRGIGELFF.

This clonotype was seen a handful of times. J is TRBJ1-5 and V is TRBV7-9; D uncertain. Germline values: CDR1 SEHNR, CDR2 FQNEAQ (reference sequence). Trimming left V 5 bases short and J 7 bases short, with 12 bases between. The CDR3 is made up of 13 amino acids. CDR3 in DNA: TGTGCCAGCAGCCCGGGATTTGGACAGCCCCAGCATTTT. This translates into CASSPGFGQPQHF.

This clonotype was detected ten times or more. The genes are TRBV20-1 and TRBJ2-1; D gene uncertain. The V gene's germline CDR1 is DFQATT and CDR2 SNEGSKA (reference sequence). The CDR3 has 13 residues. Between the trimmed V and J ends, which lost 8 bases and 4 bases, there was a span of 15 bases. The CDR3 region has the DNA TGCAGTCCCTTCATCCCCAGATACAATGAGCAGTTCTTC. Amino acid sequence: CSPFIPRYNEQFF.

About this clonotype: This may come from a read error, since a much larger clone is one base off. This rearrangement joins TRBV28 to TRBJ2-7, with D perhaps matching TRBD1 or TRBD2 (6 bases each). The germline V gene encodes CDR1 MDHEN and CDR2 SYDVKM. The CDR3 is 15 residues long. The CDR3 nucleotides are TGTACCAGCAAAATTGGGGGGCTGAGAACCTACGAGCAGTACTTC. This gives the protein CTSKIGGLRTYEQYF.

This clonotype was detected ten times or more. The V and J genes are TRBV19 and TRBJ1-1, with D unresolved. Germline V gene data show CDR1 as LNHDA and CDR2 as SQIVND (reference sequence). Trimming shortened V by 3 bases and J by 6 bases, and 5 bases separated the two germline ends. The CDR3 loop spans 11 amino acids. This chain's CDR3 is CASSIKAEAFF. CDR3 nucleotides: TGTGCCAGTAGTATTAAGGCTGAAGCTTTCTTT.

This clonotype was seen many times. The rearrangement joins TRBV12-3 or TRBV12-4 to TRBJ2-2, with no clear D. Trimming removed 3 bases at V and 5 bases at J, with 7 bases between. This CDR3 spans 13 amino acids. In DNA, the CDR3 is TGTGCCAGCAGTTTTGATTTTACCGGGGAGCTGTTTTTT. The encoded protein is CASSFDFTGELFF.

In this sample, this clonotype turned up many times. The rearrangement links TRBV19 to TRBJ1-1; D remains ambiguous. The CDR3 loop spans 13 amino acids. CDR1 is LNHDA, CDR2 SQIVND, per germline (reference sequence). The ends were cut back, 3 bases at V and 3 bases at J, with 8 bases in the middle. The CDR3 DNA is TGTGCCAGTAGTATGCTGGTGCACACTGAAGCTTTCTTT. Translated, it gives CASSMLVHTEAFF.

This clonotype was seen many times. V gene TRBV27 combines with J gene TRBJ2-7; 9 bases line up with TRBD1. Per germline, CDR1 MNHEY and CDR2 SMNVEV (reference sequence). CDR3 length: 15 residues. V shed 1 base and J 5 bases; nucleotides not matched to a gene: 6. Here the CDR3 DNA reads TGTGCCAGCAGTTTATGGGGGACAGGGTATAACGAGCAGTACTTC. Its protein is CASSLWGTGYNEQYF.

This clonotype was seen repeatedly, ten times or more. The chain links TRBV12-5 to TRBJ2-6; D is unresolved. In germline, CDR1 is LGHNT, CDR2 FRNRAP. V was pared by 1 base and J by 0 bases, with 4 bases between. This CDR3 has 15 residues. The CDR3 is CASGLEDSGANVLTF. In DNA form, the CDR3 reads TGTGCTAGTGGTTTGGAAGACTCTGGGGCCAACGTCCTGACTTTC.

This clonotype was observed a handful of times. This rearrangement joins TRBV24-1 to TRBJ1-2; 7 positions agree with TRBD1. The germline gives CDR1 KGHDR, CDR2 SFDVKD. The CDR3 runs to 13 residues. The V gene end was trimmed by 3 bases and the J gene end by 8 bases; junction bases not matched to a gene: 5. The CDR3 is CATSDATGLGYTF. CDR3 nucleotides: TGTGCCACCAGTGATGCGACAGGGTTGGGCTACACCTTC.

This clonotype was seen a handful of times. A read error is possible here, since a much larger clone lies one base away. The chain joins TRBV12-3 or TRBV12-4 to TRBJ2-3, with D unresolved. This CDR3 spans 13 amino acids. V was clipped by 4 bases and J by 11 bases, with 16 bases between them. The CDR3 DNA follows: TGTGCCAGCAGTTCCCGCAACGCTGACAAGCAGTATTTT. Translation gives CASSSRNADKQYF.